Below are 32 T cell receptor beta chains sequenced from a single sample in a study of shared clonotypes between healthy human individuals (dated by TCRdb to about 2020). CD8 naive samples consisted of CD45RO-negative cells that were positively selected for CCR7, yielding a CD45RA+CCR7+ population without TemRA cells. The method behind the library was the immunoSEQ multiplex PCR assay. TCRdb re-hosts the immuneACCESS table, in-frame sequences only. Its copies lack some clones; in the studies checked, an unresolved V gene accounts for under half of them, and the cause for the rest is not known. The table for this sample lists more than 550,000 clones; about 92% of them were counted only once. The top ten constitute about a quarter of the sample. Sequenced input: naive CD8+ T cells sorted from blood. The meaning of the sample's cell subset or site label: CD45RA+CCR7+. Receptors originate from a man aged 30 to 39 in good health.

The rearrangement links TRBV4-3 to TRBJ2-3; 12 nucleotides line up with TRBD2. The CDR3 runs 20 residues. Losses at the gene ends were 0 bases for V and 0 bases for J; bases not matched to a gene: 10. Germline V lookup: CDR1 LGHNA, CDR2 YSLEER. The CDR3 sequence: CASSQERGVGTSGSTDTQYF. Here the CDR3 DNA reads TGCGCCAGCAGCCAAGAACGAGGGGTCGGGACTAGCGGGAGCACAGATACGCAGTATTTT.

V is TRBV7-9 and J is TRBJ1-1; no clear D gene. The germline V gene encodes CDR1 SEHNR and CDR2 FQNEAQ (reference sequence). Trimming removed 6 bases from V and 6 bases from J, with 14 bases in between. The CDR3 is 13 amino acids. Written as DNA, the CDR3 is TGTGCCAGCAGGTGGATGGTCCCGGCTGAAGCTTTCTTT. This translates into CASRWMVPAEAFF.

V usage is TRBV5-1 and J usage is TRBJ2-3; 10 bases agree with TRBD2. From germline, CDR1 is SGHRS and CDR2 YFSETQ. This CDR3 comprises 14 residues. With V trimmed by 7 bases and J by 2 bases, 4 bases remained unmatched. The DNA of the CDR3 is TGCGCCAGCGCCAGCGGGAGGGTCACAGATACGCAGTATTTT. Translating gives CASASGRVTDTQYF.

Concerning this clone itself: The same CDR3 can be traced to other DNA sequences in this sample. The chain joins TRBV7-9 to TRBJ2-1; D unresolved. This CDR3 comprises 11 residues. Per the germline V gene, CDR1 is SEHNR and CDR2 is FQNEAQ (reference sequence). V lost 3 bases, J lost 8 bases, and 5 bases lay in between. The CDR3 sequence: CASSFSDEQFF. Here the CDR3 DNA reads TGTGCCAGCAGCTTCTCCGATGAGCAGTTCTTC.

The V gene is TRBV5-1, the J gene TRBJ2-4; a possible D gene is TRBD1 (6 bases). Per germline, CDR1 SGHRS and CDR2 YFSETQ. V was pared by 4 bases and J by 8 bases, with 16 bases between. The CDR3 length is 14 residues. CDR3 nucleotide sequence: TGCGCCAGCAGCCAGGACAGTGGCCTCGACATTCAGTACTTC. Protein sequence: CASSQDSGLDIQYF.

This chain links TRBV5-1 with TRBJ2-7; the D is unclear. CDR1 is SGHRS, CDR2 YFSETQ, per germline. This CDR3 has 13 residues. Trimming removed 7 bases from V and 2 bases from J, with 13 bases in between. CDR3 nucleotides: TGCGCCAGCTCGGAGAGACATCCCTACGAGCAGTACTTC. It codes for CASSERHPYEQYF.

This clone was found once. The rearrangement uses TRBV13 and TRBJ2-1; 13 nucleotides match TRBD2. CDR1 and CDR2 (germline): PRHDT, FYEKMQ (reference sequence). The CDR3 runs 14 residues. Losses at the gene ends were 6 bases for V and 5 bases for J; bases not matched to a gene: 1. CDR3 DNA: TGTGCCAGCAGACTAGCGGGAGGGCACAATGAGCAGTTCTTC. Protein product: CASRLAGGHNEQFF.

The chain links TRBV11-2 to TRBJ2-7, with D possibly being TRBD1 or TRBD2 (5 bases each). With 4 bases removed from V and 2 bases from J, the gap between germline ends came to 21 bases. Germline values: CDR1 SGHAT, CDR2 FQNNGV. The CDR3 is 17 residues long. DNA for the CDR3: TGTGCCAGCAGCTCGATTACCGGGACCCAAAACCCCTACGAGCAGTACTTC. Translated, it gives CASSSITGTQNPYEQYF.

This rearrangement joins TRBV12-2 to TRBJ2-3; the table assigns TRBD2, which was not confirmed against the DNA. TRBV12-2 constitutes a pseudogene. CDR3 size: 13 residues. CDR3 coding DNA: TGTGCCAGCAGCCCGACCCCTCGGGGAGCGCAGTATTTT. Amino acid sequence: CASSPTPRGAQYF.

The chain links TRBV5-7 to TRBJ2-7; 8 bases match TRBD1. TRBV5-7 has ORF status, its function being uncertain. CDR3 length: 14 amino acids. Unmatched junction bases numbered 5, after V lost 4 bases and J lost 2 bases. The CDR3 nucleotides are TGTGCCAGCAGCGGCGCGGACAGGGCCTACGAGCAGTACTTC. Protein product: CASSGADRAYEQYF.

This chain joins TRBV28 and TRBJ2-1; D is possibly TRBD1 (6 bases). The CDR3 contains 13 residues. V lost 10 bases, J lost 4 bases, and 14 bases lay in between. Germline lookup yields CDR1 MDHEN and CDR2 SYDVKM. DNA for the CDR3: TGTGCCACCTGGGACACGCTTTACAATGAGCAGTTCTTC. Amino acid sequence: CATWDTLYNEQFF. Combining the CDR3 with reference TRBV28 and TRBJ2-1 gives the whole variable domain DVKVTQSSRYLVKRTGEKVFLECVQDMDHENMFWYRQDPGLGLRLIYFSYDVKMKEKGDIPEGYSVSREKKERFSLILESASTNQTSMYLCATWDTLYNEQFFGPGTRLTVL.

This clone was counted a single time. The chain is built from TRBV6-6 and TRBJ2-3; 12 nucleotides line up with TRBD2. Germline trimming cut 6 bases from V and 4 bases from J; bases unmatched to any gene: 8. Germline V lookup: CDR1 MNHNY, CDR2 SVGAGI (reference sequence). The CDR3 totals 16 residues. CDR3: CASSALAGGVADTQYF. The CDR3 nucleotides read TGTGCCAGCAGCGCTCTAGCGGGAGGGGTGGCAGATACGCAGTATTTT.

The CDR3 sequence is CASSSGLFNQPQHF. CDR3 bases: TGCGCCAGCAGCTCCGGACTGTTCAATCAGCCCCAGCATTTT. The V call is TRBV5-1, the J call TRBJ1-5; D uncertain. Trimming took 3 bases from V and 3 from J, leaving 10 bases between them. Germline CDR1 SGHRS, CDR2 YFSETQ. This CDR3 comprises 14 residues.

This sequence joins TRBV5-6 and TRBJ2-1; the match to TRBD1 covers 8 bases. Germline lookup yields CDR1 SGHDT and CDR2 YYEEEE. J gave up 9 bases and V 4 bases, and 9 bases lay outside the gene matches. This CDR3 is built from 14 residues. The CDR3: CASSLGQGSAEQFF. The CDR3 DNA reads TGTGCCAGCAGCCTAGGACAGGGATCCGCTGAGCAGTTCTTC.

The genes are TRBV11-3 and TRBJ2-3, with D possibly TRBD2 on 6 matching bases. This CDR3 spans 13 amino acids. The ends were cut back, 5 bases at V and 4 bases at J, with 10 bases in the middle. The germline gives CDR1 SGHNT, CDR2 YENEEA. In DNA form, the CDR3 reads TGTGCCAGCAGCAATCTAGCGTCAGATACGCAGTATTTT. Translating gives CASSNLASDTQYF. Drawing the rest from reference TRBV11-3 and TRBJ2-3, the complete variable domain is EAGVVQSPRYKIIEKKQPVAFWCNPISGHNTLYWYLQNLGQGPELLIRYENEEAVDDSQLPKDRFSAERLKGVDSTLKIQPAELGDSAVYLCASSNLASDTQYFGPGTRLTVL.

The chain links TRBV14 to TRBJ1-4, with D tentatively TRBD1 (6 bases). V was shortened by 2 bases and J by 5 bases, with 18 bases between the two germline ends. Germline V gene sequence: CDR1 SGHDN, CDR2 FVKESK. The CDR3 contains 17 residues. The CDR3 nucleotides are TGTGCCAGCAGCCAACCCGATGTAACAGGGTGGAATGAAAAACTGTTTTTT. The encoded protein is CASSQPDVTGWNEKLFF.

The chain has TRBV27 and TRBJ2-1; TRBD2 might be the D (5 bases). Germline CDR1 and CDR2: MNHEY and SMNVEV (reference sequence). V lost 7 bases and J lost 3, with 10 bases in between. This CDR3 region has 13 residues. The chain's CDR3 is CASKLGSYNEQFF. CDR3 DNA: TGTGCCAGCAAGCTGGGGAGCTACAATGAGCAGTTCTTC.

V is TRBV28 and J is TRBJ2-5; 8 bases agree with TRBD2. After removal of 4 bases from V and 2 bases from J, the junction contained 9 bases not matched to a gene. Looked up from germline, CDR1 is MDHEN and CDR2 is SYDVKM. The CDR3 extends over 16 amino acids. The DNA for the CDR3 is TGTGCCAGCAGTTCACCCGGGACTAGAATACAAGAGACCCAGTACTTC. Translating it yields CASSSPGTRIQETQYF. Combining the CDR3 with reference TRBV28 and TRBJ2-5 gives the whole variable domain DVKVTQSSRYLVKRTGEKVFLECVQDMDHENMFWYRQDPGLGLRLIYFSYDVKMKEKGDIPEGYSVSREKKERFSLILESASTNQTSMYLCASSSPGTRIQETQYFGPGTRLLVL.

The chain recombines TRBV9 with TRBJ2-3; maybe TRBD2 (6 bases). Trimming pared 3 bases from V and 2 bases from J, leaving 31 bases between. Germline-derived CDR1 and CDR2 are SGDLS and YYNGEE. The CDR3 is 21 amino acids. Here the CDR3 reads CASSAPDRTARDSKNTDTQYF. The CDR3 bases are TGTGCCAGCAGCGCCCCCGATCGGACTGCCCGGGACTCAAAAAACACAGATACGCAGTATTTT.

The chain combines TRBV7-8 with TRBJ2-1; TRBD2 is a possible D gene (5 bases). Germline V gene data show CDR1 as SGHVS and CDR2 as FQNEAQ. The V and J ends lost 5 bases and 3 bases respectively, with 14 bases between them. The CDR3 is 15 amino acids. CDR3: CASSPEGEGYNEQFF. CDR3 sequence (DNA): TGTGCCAGCAGCCCCGAGGGAGAGGGCTACAATGAGCAGTTCTTC.

This rearrangement joins TRBV27 to TRBJ1-1; D is unclear. V was cut by 8 bases and J by 1 base, with 14 bases left in between. Germline CDR1 MNHEY, CDR2 SMNVEV (reference sequence). This CDR3 has 14 residues. The CDR3, as DNA: TGTGCCAGCGCGTCCGGGCTAGGGAACACTGAAGCTTTCTTT. Translated, it gives CASASGLGNTEAFF.

This sequence joins TRBV5-5 and TRBJ2-7; the match to TRBD1 covers 10 bases. The V and J ends lost 6 bases and 2 bases, in that order; junction bases with no gene match: 5. Germline assignment: CDR1 SGHKS and CDR2 YYEKEE (reference sequence). The CDR3 has 14 residues. The CDR3 here is CASTWGTGAYEQYF. In DNA, the CDR3 is TGTGCCAGCACCTGGGGGACAGGGGCCTACGAGCAGTACTTC.

The gene calls are TRBV11-2 and TRBJ2-7; 7 bases map to TRBD1. Losses at the gene ends were 5 bases for V and 2 bases for J; bases not matched to a gene: 6. The CDR3 extends over 14 amino acids. Germline V gene lookup returns CDR1 SGHAT and CDR2 FQNNGV. The CDR3 sequence is CASSDGQAAYEQYF. In nucleotides, the CDR3 is TGTGCCAGCAGCGACGGACAGGCCGCCTACGAGCAGTACTTC.

The chain carries TRBV7-2 and TRBJ2-3; 9 bases align to TRBD2. The CDR3 runs 18 residues. The V segment lost 0 bases and the J segment 6 bases; nucleotides outside the gene matches: 13. CDR1 is SGHTA, CDR2 FQGNSA, per germline. The CDR3 DNA sequence: TGTGCCAGCAGCTTAGCCCGTTGGGTAGCGGGAGAGGCGGATACGCAGTATTTT. Translated: CASSLARWVAGEADTQYF.

The V and J genes are TRBV27 and TRBJ1-1; D call uncertain. V lost 10 bases, J lost 1 base, and 7 bases lay in between. This CDR3 spans 11 amino acids. From germline, CDR1 is MNHEY and CDR2 SMNVEV (reference sequence). CDR3: CATWGNTEAFF. CDR3 DNA: TGTGCCACTTGGGGGAACACTGAAGCTTTCTTT.

The chain recombines TRBV11-3 with TRBJ2-7, with D maybe TRBD1 (5 bases). Trimming removed 4 bases at V and 5 bases at J, with 15 bases between. Per the germline V gene, CDR1 is SGHNT and CDR2 is YENEEA. The CDR3 length is 14 residues. CDR3 in DNA: TGTGCCAGCAGCTCCAGGGCCTCCCCTGACGAGCAGTACTTC. Residues: CASSSRASPDEQYF.

The chain joins TRBV28 to TRBJ1-5, with unresolved D. V gave up 1 base and J gave up 6 bases, with 7 bases separating them. The V gene's germline CDR1 is MDHEN and CDR2 SYDVKM. The CDR3 totals 13 residues. The CDR3 nucleotides read TGTGCCAGCAGTTTATTATCCAGTCAGCCCCAGCATTTT. Translating it yields CASSLLSSQPQHF.

In its sample, this clone was seen once. J is TRBJ2-7 and V is TRBV19; 9 bases are shared with TRBD1. Trimming at V came to 8 bases and at J to 5 bases, leaving 13 bases not matched to a gene. Germline V gene data show CDR1 as LNHDA and CDR2 as SQIVND (reference sequence). This CDR3 is built from 15 residues. The CDR3 loop is CASRSGQGVWDEQYF. CDR3 DNA sequence: TGTGCCAGTCGATCGGGACAGGGAGTCTGGGACGAGCAGTACTTC. The variable domain in full, with the rest retrieved from reference TRBV19 and TRBJ2-7, is DGGITQSPKYLFRKEGQNVTLSCEQNLNHDAMYWYRQDPGQGLRLIYYSQIVNDFQKGDIAEGYSVSREKKESFPLTVTSAQKNPTAFYLCASRSGQGVWDEQYFGPGTRLTVT.

This rearrangement joins TRBV27 to TRBJ2-1; 8 nucleotides align to TRBD1. There are 12 residues in the CDR3. The V gene end was trimmed by 10 bases and the J gene end by 4 bases; junction bases not matched to a gene: 3. Per the germline V gene, CDR1 is MNHEY and CDR2 is SMNVEV (reference sequence). CDR3 loop: CATGQGYNEQFF. The CDR3, as DNA: TGTGCCACCGGACAGGGATACAATGAGCAGTTCTTC.

In regard to this clone: Likely a read error: the CDR3 ends without its conserved phenylalanine or tryptophan. The chain employs TRBV13 and TRBJ1-5; D is undetermined. Between the trimmed V and J ends, which lost 0 bases and 2 bases, there was a span of 11 bases. CDR1 PRHDT and CDR2 FYEKMQ come from the germline V gene (reference sequence). The CDR3 is 16 residues long. The DNA of the CDR3 is TGTGCCAGCAGCTTAGGCCCGGAGGCTGGCAATCAGCCCCAGCATCTT. This sequence encodes CASSLGPEAGNQPQHL.

Of note for this clone: One end of the junction is discordant with germline, which a read error may explain. This chain uses TRBV7-7 with TRBJ2-1; possible D gene TRBD2, 5 bases. Germline CDR1 SSHAT, CDR2 FNYEAQ (reference sequence). This CDR3 contains 16 residues. In nucleotides, the CDR3 is TGTGCTAGCAGCTTATATGAGGGCGACTCCTACAATGAGCAGTTCTTC. It yields the protein CASSLYEGDSYNEQFF.

V is TRBV4-1 and J is TRBJ1-1; 8 nucleotides line up with TRBD1. Germline V CDR1 and CDR2: MGHRA, YSYEKL. The CDR3 consists of 14 residues. The V and J ends lost 6 bases and 4 bases, in that order; junction bases with no gene match: 7. The CDR3 sequence: CASRSGGYGTEAFF. CDR3 bases: TGCGCCAGCAGGTCAGGGGGCTACGGCACTGAAGCTTTCTTT.